Sequencing of this T cell receptor beta chain was carried out in a study of cytomegalovirus exposure and HLA in healthy donors. Findings and limits, study-wide: Previous analysis showed most TCR beta V segments were productive about 87% or about 30% of the time.

13 Jbeta primers and 60 Vbeta primers were used for the PCR. Profiling relied on immunoSEQ multiplex PCR, and the TCRdb table lists in-frame clones only, not all of them. The sample gives some 200,000 clones, around 75% of which show up once; around 1.9% is in the top ten. V was pared by 2 bases and J by 0 bases, with 16 bases between. CDR3 length: 17 residues. Germline V gene sequence: CDR1 LNHDA, CDR2 SQIVND (reference sequence). Turning to this clone: The antigen remains unidentified.

This receptor was taken from a woman aged 25-40 years in good health and CMV-seronegative. The chain is built from TRBV19 and TRBJ1-2; the D is unclear. Source material: PBMCs. The CDR3 DNA sequence: TGTGCCAGTAGTATAAGTGGTGGTTTCGGGGCTAACTATGGCTACACCTTC. Encoded protein: CASSISGGFGANYGYTF.